This T cell receptor beta chain was identified in a study of T cell responses to AZD1222 COVID-19 vaccine. Findings and caveats of the study: Only 5 or 6 individuals given AZD1222 were seropositive at baseline. Reportedly, nearly half the spike-specific TCRs target unmutated variant regions.

This clone was counted a single time. Antigen: not known. Repertoires were generated with immunoSEQ multiplex PCR, while TCRdb's copy carries only in-frame clones and drops some. The profile covers 90,000 to 150,000 clones, with approximately 86% appearing a single time and over 5% taken by the ten largest. The germline V gene has CDR1 SGHNT and CDR2 YENEEA. Trimming pared 0 bases from V and 0 bases from J, leaving 17 bases between. The CDR3 is 18 amino acids. The clonotype originates from an adult in good health. This sequence joins TRBV11-3 and TRBJ1-1; D is possibly TRBD1 (5 bases). The starting material was peripheral blood, obtained on day 0 of AZD1222 vaccination. The CDR3 sequence: CASSLEGRVTWVNTEAFF. CDR3 DNA sequence: TGTGCCAGCAGCTTAGAGGGCAGGGTGACTTGGGTGAACACTGAAGCTTTCTTT.